One and the same sample provided the 18 T cell receptor beta chains below, sequenced in a study of memory CD4+ T cells and cytomegalovirus serostatus. Measured with immunoSEQ multiplex PCR; TCRdb has only the in-frame clones, and not every one. The table includes roughly 48,000 clones, around four fifths detected once. The sort gate was single viable CD3+CD4+CD8-CD45RO+ cells for memory CD4+ T cells. The sample taken for sequencing was memory CD4+ T cells from blood. These receptors were obtained from an adult in good health and CMV-seropositive.

This chain links TRBV5-1 with TRBJ2-6, with TRBD2 matching 11 bases. Unmatched junction bases numbered 14, after V lost 4 bases and J lost 5 bases. This CDR3 comprises 19 residues. From germline, CDR1 is SGHRS and CDR2 YFSETQ. Here the CDR3 DNA reads TGCGCCAGCAGCCGGACTAGCGGGTTACAACTAGAGAGGGCCAACGTCCTGACTTTC. This gives the protein CASSRTSGLQLERANVLTF.

J is TRBJ2-3 and V is TRBV5-6, with D hard to call. Germline V CDR1 and CDR2: SGHDT, YYEEEE. The length of the CDR3 is 16 residues. The germline V and J ends were trimmed by 4 bases and 4 bases, with 19 bases remaining between them. The CDR3 nucleotides read TGTGCCAGCAGCCAAAGTGTCAGCGACCCTTCAGATACGCAGTATTTT. Translating it yields CASSQSVSDPSDTQYF.

The rearrangement uses TRBV4-3 and TRBJ1-4, with 9 bases that match TRBD1. Trimming took 0 bases from V and 6 from J; bases not matched to a gene: 5. The V gene's germline CDR1 is LGHNA and CDR2 YSLEER. The CDR3 consists of 16 residues. CDR3 DNA sequence: TGCGCCAGCAGCCAAGATCTCAGGACAGGGGATGAAAAACTGTTTTTT. Protein sequence: CASSQDLRTGDEKLFF.

V is TRBV5-1 and J is TRBJ2-3; no firm D call. The CDR3 spans 15 residues. Germline assignment: CDR1 SGHRS and CDR2 YFSETQ. V lost 3 bases and J 4 bases, leaving 15 bases between the germline ends. CDR3 DNA: TGCGCCAGCAGCTCGGATCGAAACTCAGCAGATACGCAGTATTTT. This translates into CASSSDRNSADTQYF.

The gene calls are TRBV4-2 and TRBJ2-3; 7 bases map to TRBD1. V shed 1 base, J shed 3 bases, and the junction held 4 bases outside the gene matches. Germline V gene lookup returns CDR1 LGHNA and CDR2 YNFKEQ. This CDR3 contains 15 residues. The CDR3 DNA reads TGTGCCAGCAGCCAAGCGACAGGGTTGACAGATACGCAGTATTTT. This sequence encodes CASSQATGLTDTQYF.

V gene TRBV1 combines with J gene TRBJ2-3; the tabulated D call, TRBD2, remains unverified against the DNA. TRBV1 is termed a pseudogene. This CDR3 spans 16 amino acids. This chain's CDR3 is CTSSQTSGGPTDTQYF. The CDR3 DNA sequence: TGCACCAGCAGCCAGACTAGCGGGGGGCCCACAGATACGCAGTATTTT.

The chain recombines TRBV19 with TRBJ2-1; the match to TRBD2 covers 10 bases. The J segment lost 7 bases and the V segment lost 4 bases, leaving 10 bases of the junction unmatched. This CDR3 contains 16 residues. CDR1 and CDR2 (germline): LNHDA, SQIVND (reference sequence). The CDR3 spells CASSRAGGPILNEQFF. CDR3 bases: TGTGCCAGTAGTAGAGCGGGAGGGCCAATTTTGAATGAGCAGTTCTTC.

The genes are TRBV15 and TRBJ1-2; D is unresolved. This CDR3 region has 13 residues. V was shortened by 5 bases and J by 4 bases, with 11 bases between the two germline ends. From germline, CDR1 is LNHNV and CDR2 YYDKDF (reference sequence). CDR3 in DNA: TGTGCCACCAGCGAAGACGGGATCTATGGCTACACCTTC. Encoded protein: CATSEDGIYGYTF.

This clone has just a few counts. The rearrangement uses TRBV6-1 and TRBJ1-5; 10 bases are shared with TRBD1. The length of the CDR3 is 14 residues. CDR1 MNHNS and CDR2 SASEGT come from the germline V gene. J gave up 7 bases and V 5 bases, and 5 bases lay outside the gene matches. CDR3 sequence (DNA): TGTGCCAGCAGTCTCTCGACAGGGGGCCAGCCCCAGCATTTT. Protein sequence: CASSLSTGGQPQHF.

Only one count was recorded for this clone. The rearrangement joins TRBV6-1 to TRBJ2-3; D ambiguous. The V gene's germline CDR1 is MNHNS and CDR2 SASEGT. The length of the CDR3 is 14 residues. The V end lost 5 bases, the J end lost 4 bases, and 13 bases lay between the germline ends. This CDR3 reads CASSYSQGSDTQYF. The CDR3 region has the DNA TGTGCCAGCAGTTATTCGCAAGGTTCAGATACGCAGTATTTT.

The chain links TRBV5-6 to TRBJ2-1; possibly TRBD1 for D (6 bases). Trimming pared 4 bases from V and 12 bases from J, leaving 14 bases between. The V gene's germline CDR1 is SGHDT and CDR2 YYEEEE. The CDR3 consists of 12 residues. In nucleotides, the CDR3 is TGTGCCAGCAGCGCGGGCCCCAGGGGGCAGTTCTTC. Translating it yields CASSAGPRGQFF.

The chain uses TRBV2 and TRBJ1-1; D not resolved. Trimming pared 0 bases from V and 5 bases from J, leaving 1 base between. CDR1 SNHLY and CDR2 FYNNEI come from the germline V gene. There are 11 residues in the CDR3. The CDR3 here is CASSEATEAFF. The CDR3 bases are TGTGCCAGCAGTGAAGCGACTGAAGCTTTCTTT.

This clone was recorded once. This sequence joins TRBV5-5 and TRBJ2-5; TRBD2 agrees at 7 bases. Germline CDR1 SGHKS, CDR2 YYEKEE (reference sequence). This CDR3 region has 15 residues. V lost 4 bases to trimming and J lost 5 bases; unmatched junction nucleotides: 11. CDR3 coding DNA: TGTGCCAGCAGCCCCGACCTAGCGGCCATGGAGACCCAGTACTTC. Amino acids: CASSPDLAAMETQYF. Looking up the rest from reference TRBV5-5 and TRBJ2-5 gives the full variable domain: DAGVTQSPTHLIKTRGQQVTLRCSPISGHKSVSWYQQVLGQGPQFIFQYYEKEERGRGNFPDRFSARQFPNYSSELNVNALLLGDSALYLCASSPDLAAMETQYFGPGTRLLVL.

V is TRBV18 and J is TRBJ2-1; 7 nucleotides agree with TRBD2. The CDR3 covers 15 residues. From germline, CDR1 is KGHSH and CDR2 LQKENI. Trimming removed 4 bases from V and 4 bases from J; junction bases left unmatched: 7. CDR3 coding DNA: TGTGCCAGCTCACGGTCCGGGGGGTGGTACAATGAGCAGTTCTTC. This gives the protein CASSRSGGWYNEQFF.

This chain links TRBV6-6 with TRBJ2-2, with D possibly TRBD2 on 6 matching bases. The CDR3 runs 13 residues. The germline V gene has CDR1 MNHNY and CDR2 SVGAGI (reference sequence). The germline V and J ends were trimmed by 8 bases and 0 bases, with 7 bases remaining between them. The CDR3 nucleotides read TGTGCCAGCGGGGGGACGAACACCGGGGAGCTGTTTTTT. Its translation: CASGGTNTGELFF.

The chain joins TRBV9 to TRBJ1-1; TRBD1 matches 9 bases. The V segment lost 3 bases and the J segment 0 bases; nucleotides outside the gene matches: 3. This CDR3 comprises 15 residues. CDR1 is SGDLS, CDR2 YYNGEE, per germline. The CDR3: CASSAGQGLNTEAFF. The CDR3 region has the DNA TGTGCCAGCAGCGCCGGACAGGGGCTGAACACTGAAGCTTTCTTT.

V usage is TRBV9 and J usage is TRBJ1-3; TRBD1 is a possible D gene (5 bases). V lost 0 bases to trimming and J lost 4 bases, with 14 bases between them. The CDR3 runs to 16 residues. The V gene's germline CDR1 is SGDLS and CDR2 YYNGEE. The CDR3 bases are TGTGCCAGCAGCGTAGGGAGAGGGGCGGGAGGAAACACCATATATTTT. Its protein product is CASSVGRGAGGNTIYF. Variable domain in full (rest from reference TRBV9 and TRBJ1-3): DSGVTQTPKHLITATGQRVTLRCSPRSGDLSVYWYQQSLDQGLQFLIQYYNGEERAKGNILERFSAQQFPDLHSELNLSSLELGDSALYFCASSVGRGAGGNTIYFGEGSWLTVV.

V gene TRBV10-3 combines with J gene TRBJ1-5, with TRBD1 as a possible D gene (5 bases). This CDR3 contains 13 residues. V lost 3 bases and J lost 2, with 5 bases in between. The germline V gene has CDR1 ENHRY and CDR2 SYGVKD. The CDR3 is CAISDRGNQPQHF. CDR3 bases: TGTGCCATCAGTGACAGGGGCAATCAGCCCCAGCATTTT.